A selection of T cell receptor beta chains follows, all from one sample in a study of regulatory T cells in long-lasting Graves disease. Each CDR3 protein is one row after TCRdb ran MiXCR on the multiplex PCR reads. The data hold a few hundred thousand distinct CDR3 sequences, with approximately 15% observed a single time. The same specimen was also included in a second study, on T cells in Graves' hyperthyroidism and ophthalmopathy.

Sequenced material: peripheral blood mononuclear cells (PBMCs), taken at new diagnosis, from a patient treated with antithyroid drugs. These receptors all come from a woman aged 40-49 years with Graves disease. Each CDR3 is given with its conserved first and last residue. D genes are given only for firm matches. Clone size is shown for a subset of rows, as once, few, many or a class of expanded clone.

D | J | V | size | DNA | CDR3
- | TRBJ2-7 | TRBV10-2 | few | TGCGCCAGCAGTGAGAGGAGTGGGTCCTACGAGCAGTACTTC | CASSERSGSYEQYF
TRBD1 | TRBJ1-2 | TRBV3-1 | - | TGTGCCAGCAGCCCCCAGTCCGGACAGGGGTTTGGCTACACCTTC | CASSPQSGQGFGYTF
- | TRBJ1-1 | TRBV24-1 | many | TGTGCCACCAGTGATTTGATTGCGGTCAGGACGTCAGATGAAGCTTTCTTT | CATSDLIAVRTSDEAFF
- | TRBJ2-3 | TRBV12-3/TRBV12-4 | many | TGTGCCAGCACCTACCCTCGGGACCCGCAGTATTTT | CASTYPRDPQYF
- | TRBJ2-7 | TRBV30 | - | TGTGCCTGGAGTGTCAGGGGAGACGAGCAGTACTTC | CAWSVRGDEQYF
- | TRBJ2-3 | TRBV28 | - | TGTGCCAGCACTCCGGGGGCTACGCAGTATTTT | CASTPGATQYF
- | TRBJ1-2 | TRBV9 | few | TGTGCCAGCAGCTCCAGAGTTAACTATGGCTACACCTTC | CASSSRVNYGYTF
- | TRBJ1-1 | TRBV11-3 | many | TGTGCCAGCAAAGGGCTCGCTATGAACACTGAAGCTTTCTTT | CASKGLAMNTEAFF
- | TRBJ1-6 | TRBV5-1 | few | TGCGCCAGCAGCTCAGCCGACCGGGACGGATATTCACCCCTCCACTTT | CASSSADRDGYSPLHF
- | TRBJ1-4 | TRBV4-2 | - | TGTGCCAGCAGCCAAGAGAGGGGAACTAATGAAAAACTGTTTTTT | CASSQERGTNEKLFF
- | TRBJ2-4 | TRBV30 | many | TGTGCCTGGAGTCAGGGGATAGCCAAAAACATTCAGTACTTC | CAWSQGIAKNIQYF
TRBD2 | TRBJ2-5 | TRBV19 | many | TGTGCCAGTAGTATGGCAGCGGGACGAGGGGAGACCCAGTACTTC | CASSMAAGRGETQYF
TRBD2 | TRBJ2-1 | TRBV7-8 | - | TGTGCCAGCAGACGACTAGCGGGAAGAGACAATGAGCAGTTCTTC | CASRRLAGRDNEQFF
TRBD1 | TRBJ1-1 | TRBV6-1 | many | TGTGCCAGCAGCTCCTTCCGGGACAGGGAGTCCCTTTCGTTCCCGGGCGAAGCTTTCTTT | CASSSFRDRESLSFPGEAFF
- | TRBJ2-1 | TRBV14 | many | TGTGCCAGCAGCCAAAGGGTCAATGAGCAGTTCTTC | CASSQRVNEQFF
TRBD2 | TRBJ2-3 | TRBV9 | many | TGTGCCAGCAGTGTTAGCGGGAGGACAGATACGCAGTATTTT | CASSVSGRTDTQYF
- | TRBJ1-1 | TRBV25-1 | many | TGTGCCAGCAGTGCCCACGGCAGTATGAACACTGAAGCTTTCTTT | CASSAHGSMNTEAFF
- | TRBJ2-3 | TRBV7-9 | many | TGTGCCAGCAGATCGACAGATAGCACAGATACGCAGTATTTT | CASRSTDSTDTQYF
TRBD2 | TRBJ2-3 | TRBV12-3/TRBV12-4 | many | TGTGCCAGCAGTAATAGCGGGAGGGCCCGTAGAGATACGCAGTATTTT | CASSNSGRARRDTQYF
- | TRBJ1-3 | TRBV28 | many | TGTGCCAGCGCATCCGGGACCGACTCTGGAAACACCATATATTTT | CASASGTDSGNTIYF
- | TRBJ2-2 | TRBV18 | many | TGTGCCAGCTCACCACAGGGGGCCGGGGAGCTGTTTTTT | CASSPQGAGELFF
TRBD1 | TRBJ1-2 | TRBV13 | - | TGTGCCAGCAGCTATGACGGGACAGGGGTTCACTATGGCTACACCTTC | CASSYDGTGVHYGYTF
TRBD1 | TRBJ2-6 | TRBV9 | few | TGTGCCAGCAGCGTAGAGGGGACAGGGAACGTCCTGACTTTC | CASSVEGTGNVLTF
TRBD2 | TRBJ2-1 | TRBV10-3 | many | TGTGCCATCTTAGCAAGCGGGAGGGTCGATGAGCAGTTCTTC | CAILASGRVDEQFF
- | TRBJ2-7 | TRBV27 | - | TGTGCCAGCAGTTCTAAAGTCTACGGGAAGGACTCCTACGAGCAGTACTTC | CASSSKVYGKDSYEQYF
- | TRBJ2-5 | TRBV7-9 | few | TGTGCCAGCAGCTTGAACGCGGAGACCCAGTACTTC | CASSLNAETQYF
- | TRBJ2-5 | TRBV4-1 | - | TGCGCCAGCAGCCAAGATAGCCTCGGAGAGACCCAGTACTTC | CASSQDSLGETQYF
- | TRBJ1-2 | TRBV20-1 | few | TGCAGTGCTAGAGTCAGCGAGGACAGTGTGTATGGCTACACCTTC | CSARVSEDSVYGYTF
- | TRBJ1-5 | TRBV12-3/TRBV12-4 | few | TGTGCCAGCACCCATGGGGGGCTGCCCCAGCATTTT | CASTHGGLPQHF
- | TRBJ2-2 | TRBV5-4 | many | TGTGCCAGCAGCTACCGGGGCGGTTCTAACACCGGGGAGCTGTTTTTT | CASSYRGGSNTGELFF
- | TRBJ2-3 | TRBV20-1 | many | TGCAGTGCTAGATTCGGCGGGCCGTCAGATACGCAGTATTTT | CSARFGGPSDTQYF
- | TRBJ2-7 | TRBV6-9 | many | TGTGCCAGCAGTTACGCCCAGGCCGCCTACGAGCAGTACTTC | CASSYAQAAYEQYF
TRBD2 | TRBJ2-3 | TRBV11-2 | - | TGTGCCAGCAGCCCGGGACTAGCGGGAGGGTGGGGCACAGATACGCAGTATTTT | CASSPGLAGGWGTDTQYF
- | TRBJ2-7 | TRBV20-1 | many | TGCAGTGCTAGGGGTCTGGGCGACGAGCAGTACTTC | CSARGLGDEQYF
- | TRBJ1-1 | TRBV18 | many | TGTGCCAGCTCACCATTCGCAGGGGAAATGAACACTGAAGCTTTCTTT | CASSPFAGEMNTEAFF
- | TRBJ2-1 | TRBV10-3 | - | TGTGCCATCCAGAACGAGGGGAAATCCTACAATGAGCAGTTCTTC | CAIQNEGKSYNEQFF
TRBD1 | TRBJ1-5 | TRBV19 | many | TGTGCCAGTAGTATTTTAGGGGGCGCCTCCCGGTATAGCAATCAGCCCCAGCATTTT | CASSILGGASRYSNQPQHF
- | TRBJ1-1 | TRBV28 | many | TGTGCCAGCAGTCCAACCGGGACACCTAACACTGAAGCTTTCTTT | CASSPTGTPNTEAFF
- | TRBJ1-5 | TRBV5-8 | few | TGTGCCAGCAGCGGCGCAGGTTGGGGCAATCAGCCCCAGCATTTT | CASSGAGWGNQPQHF
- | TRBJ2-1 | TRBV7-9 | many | TGTGCCAGCAGCCGAATAAGTGGGGATGAGCAGTTCTTC | CASSRISGDEQFF
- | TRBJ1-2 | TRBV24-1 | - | TGTGCCACCAGTGACCAGGACACGGCCTATGGCTACACCTTC | CATSDQDTAYGYTF
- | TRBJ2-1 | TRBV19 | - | TGTGCCAGTAGTTCCATCCGCGGACGCGGAACTACGTCCTACAATGAGCAGTTCTTC | CASSSIRGRGTTSYNEQFF
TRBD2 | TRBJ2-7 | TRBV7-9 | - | TGTGCCAGCAGCCCAAGGACTAGCGGGAGGTCCATTACCTACGAGCAGTACTTC | CASSPRTSGRSITYEQYF
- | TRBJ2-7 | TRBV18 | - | TGTGCCAGCTCGATGTGGCCCTACGAGCAGTACTTC | CASSMWPYEQYF
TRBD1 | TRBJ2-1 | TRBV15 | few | TGTGCCACCAGCCCGTGGACAGGGGGTGGGCTAGCGGGCAATGAGCAGTTCTTC | CATSPWTGGGLAGNEQFF
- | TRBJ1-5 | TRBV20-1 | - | TGCAGTGCTAGAGAGGGAGGGAAAAATCAGCCCCAGCATTTT | CSAREGGKNQPQHF
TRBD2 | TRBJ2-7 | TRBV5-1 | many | TGCGCCAGCGGAACCGGGACTAGCGGGAACGAGCAGTACTTC | CASGTGTSGNEQYF
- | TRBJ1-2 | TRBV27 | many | TGTGCCAGCAGTTTCTTGACAAGAGGCCTTTATGGCTACACCTTC | CASSFLTRGLYGYTF
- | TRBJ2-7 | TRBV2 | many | TGTGCCAGCAGTGGCAGGTTCGGGGAGCCCACAGGGGAGCAGTACTTC | CASSGRFGEPTGEQYF
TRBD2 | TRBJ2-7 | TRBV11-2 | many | TGTGCCAGCAGCTTCCTAGCGGGCTACGAGCAGTACTTC | CASSFLAGYEQYF
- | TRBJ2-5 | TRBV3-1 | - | TGTGCCAGCAGCCAAGGGGCACAGCATAGCGGACCGGGGACCCAGTACTTC | CASSQGAQHSGPGTQYF
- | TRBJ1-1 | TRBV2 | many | TGTGCCACCTGGGGGGGCACTGAAGCTTTCTTT | CATWGGTEAFF
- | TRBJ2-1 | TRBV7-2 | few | TGTGCCAGCAGCTTAGTGTCCGTCTCCTACAATGAGCAGTTCTTC | CASSLVSVSYNEQFF
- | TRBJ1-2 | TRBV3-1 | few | TGTGCCAGCAGCCCCTACCAGGGTTATGGCTACACCTTC | CASSPYQGYGYTF
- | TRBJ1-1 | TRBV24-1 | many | TGTGCCACCAGTGATGGGCGAGCGAACACTGAAGCTTTCTTT | CATSDGRANTEAFF